This is a list of T cell receptor beta chains from one sample in a study of beta chain features in type 1 diabetes. Using immunoSEQ multiplex PCR, the repertoire was profiled, and TCRdb retains in-frame clones only, with some absent. This table has 150,000 to 200,000 clones, roughly 60% appearing once. The specimen was naive CD4+ T cells from blood. The receptors come from a young man with type 1 diabetes. CDR3s include the opening cysteine and the closing phenylalanine or tryptophan. Fields, in order: V gene, clone size, J gene, D gene, CDR3 length, CDR3 protein, CDR3 DNA. A D gene is named only where the DNA matches it firmly. The size field is filled for only some rows; it gives once, few, many or a size class.

TRBV30	few	TRBJ1-1	-	13	CAWSVTPGTEAFF	TGTGCCTGGAGTGTAACCCCGGGCACTGAAGCTTTCTTT
TRBV18	-	TRBJ2-3	-	14	CASSPGRGTDTQYF	TGTGCCAGCTCACCAGGAAGGGGTACAGATACGCAGTATTTT
TRBV30	-	TRBJ1-5	-	14	CAWSKNLGDEPQHF	TGTGCCTGGAGTAAAAACCTCGGGGATGAGCCCCAGCATTTT
TRBV15	-	TRBJ2-5	TRBD2	16	CATSRGLAAPQETQYF	TGTGCCACCAGCAGGGGACTAGCGGCCCCTCAAGAGACCCAGTACTTC
TRBV7-8	-	TRBJ1-1	TRBD1	12	CASSFRDREAFF	TGTGCCAGCAGCTTTCGGGACAGGGAAGCTTTCTTT
TRBV5-6	-	TRBJ2-1	-	15	CASSSGLSSYNEQFF	TGTGCCAGCAGCTCTGGACTGAGCTCCTACAATGAGCAGTTCTTC
TRBV19	-	TRBJ1-1	TRBD1	16	CASSPGQGAMNTEAFF	TGTGCCAGTAGTCCTGGACAGGGGGCAATGAACACTGAAGCTTTCTTT
TRBV5-1	few	TRBJ2-1	TRBD2	16	CASSKTSGGEYNEQFF	TGCGCCAGCAGCAAGACTAGCGGGGGAGAGTACAATGAGCAGTTCTTC
TRBV5-6	-	TRBJ2-1	TRBD1	14	CASSSVLTGNEQFF	TGTGCCAGCAGTTCGGTCCTGACAGGGAATGAGCAGTTCTTC
TRBV30	-	TRBJ2-4	-	14	CAWNVAFAKNIQYF	TGTGCCTGGAATGTCGCGTTTGCCAAAAACATTCAGTACTTC
TRBV9	-	TRBJ1-6	TRBD1	14	CASSSGQGNSPLHF	TGTGCCAGCAGCTCGGGACAGGGTAATTCACCCCTCCACTTT
TRBV5-1	few	TRBJ2-7	-	13	CASSFTSTYEQYF	TGCGCCAGCAGCTTCACCTCAACCTACGAGCAGTACTTC
TRBV7-2	once	TRBJ2-1	-	14	CASSTWTVSNEQFF	TGTGCCAGCAGCACTTGGACAGTGAGCAATGAGCAGTTCTTC
TRBV5-4	once	TRBJ2-5	TRBD2	12	CASSLPGGSIHF	TGTGCCAGCAGCTTACCGGGAGGTAGTATCCACTTC
TRBV30	-	TRBJ1-4	-	14	CAWSVGRYNEKLFF	TGTGCCTGGAGTGTGGGAAGGTATAATGAAAAACTGTTTTTT
TRBV29-1	-	TRBJ1-1	-	14	CSVGDQGGNTEAFF	TGCAGCGTTGGTGATCAGGGAGGAAACACTGAAGCTTTCTTT
TRBV29-1	-	TRBJ1-2	TRBD1	12	CSVDRVIRGYTF	TGCAGCGTCGACAGGGTAATCCGTGGCTACACCTTC
TRBV11-2	few	TRBJ2-7	-	16	CASSTQPPTRAWEQYF	TGTGCCAGCAGCACCCAACCCCCCACACGGGCGTGGGAGCAGTACTTC